Shown below are 2 T cell receptor beta chains from a single sample sequenced in a study of T cell responses to AZD1222 COVID-19 vaccine. Measured with immunoSEQ multiplex PCR; TCRdb has only the in-frame clones, and not every one. The sample contains 85,000 to 130,000 clones, approximately 87% of which appear only once. This material consisted of peripheral blood, taken on day 0 of AZD1222 vaccination. These receptors came from an adult in good health.

The chain links TRBV5-1 to TRBJ1-3; 7 nucleotides align to TRBD1. Germline V gives CDR1 SGHRS, CDR2 YFSETQ. This CDR3 comprises 18 residues. V dropped 1 base and J dropped 0; count of bases not matched to a gene: 10. Written as DNA, the CDR3 is TGCGCCAGCAGCTTGACAGGGGAAGGGAGTTTCTCTGGAAACACCATATATTTT. It specifies CASSLTGEGSFSGNTIYF.

A single count supports this clone. The chain is built from TRBV19 and TRBJ2-3; D is uncertain. Germline lookup yields CDR1 LNHDA and CDR2 SQIVND (reference sequence). The CDR3 runs 14 residues. V was pared by 3 bases and J by 7 bases, with 14 bases between. CDR3 protein: CASSILSTSNTQYF. CDR3 bases: TGTGCCAGTAGTATCCTGTCGACCTCTAATACGCAGTATTTT.